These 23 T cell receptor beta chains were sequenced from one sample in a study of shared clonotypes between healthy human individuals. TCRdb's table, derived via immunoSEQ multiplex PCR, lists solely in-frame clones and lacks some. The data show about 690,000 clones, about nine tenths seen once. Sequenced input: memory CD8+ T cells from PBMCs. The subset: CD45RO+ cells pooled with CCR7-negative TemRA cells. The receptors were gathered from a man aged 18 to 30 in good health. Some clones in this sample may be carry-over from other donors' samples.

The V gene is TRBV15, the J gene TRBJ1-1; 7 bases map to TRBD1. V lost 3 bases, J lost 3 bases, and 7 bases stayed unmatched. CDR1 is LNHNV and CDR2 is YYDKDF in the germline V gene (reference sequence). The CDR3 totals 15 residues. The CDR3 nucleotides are TGTGCCACCAGCAGGGATACAGGGGCGTACACTGAAGCTTTCTTT. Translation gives CATSRDTGAYTEAFF.

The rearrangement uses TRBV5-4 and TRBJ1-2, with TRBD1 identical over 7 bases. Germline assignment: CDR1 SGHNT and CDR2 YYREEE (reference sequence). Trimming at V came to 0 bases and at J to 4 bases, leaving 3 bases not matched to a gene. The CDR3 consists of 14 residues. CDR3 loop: CASSLGQGSYGYTF. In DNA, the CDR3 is TGTGCCAGCAGCTTGGGACAGGGAAGCTATGGCTACACCTTC.

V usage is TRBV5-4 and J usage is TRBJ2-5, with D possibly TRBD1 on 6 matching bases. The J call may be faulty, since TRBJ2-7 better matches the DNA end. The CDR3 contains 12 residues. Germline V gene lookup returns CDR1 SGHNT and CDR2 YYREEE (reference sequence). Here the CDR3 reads CASSLTGNEQYF. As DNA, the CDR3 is TGTGCCAGCAGCTTGACAGGGAACGAGCAGTACTTC.

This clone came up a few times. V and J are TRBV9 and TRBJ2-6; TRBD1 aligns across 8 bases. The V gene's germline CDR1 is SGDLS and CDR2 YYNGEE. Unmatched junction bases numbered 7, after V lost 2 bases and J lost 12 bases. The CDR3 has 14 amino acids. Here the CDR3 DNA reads TGTGCCAGCAGCGTCGGCAGGGGGCTTGGCGTCCTGACTTTC. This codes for CASSVGRGLGVLTF.

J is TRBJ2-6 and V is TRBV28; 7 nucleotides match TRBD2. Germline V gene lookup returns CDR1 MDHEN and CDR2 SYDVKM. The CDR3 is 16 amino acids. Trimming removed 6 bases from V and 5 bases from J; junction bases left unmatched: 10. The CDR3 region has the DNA TGTGCCAGCAGCCAATCGGGGGGAGTTTGGGCCAACGTCCTGACTTTC. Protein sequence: CASSQSGGVWANVLTF. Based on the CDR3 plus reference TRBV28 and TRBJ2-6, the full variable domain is DVKVTQSSRYLVKRTGEKVFLECVQDMDHENMFWYRQDPGLGLRLIYFSYDVKMKEKGDIPEGYSVSREKKERFSLILESASTNQTSMYLCASSQSGGVWANVLTFGAGSRLTVL.

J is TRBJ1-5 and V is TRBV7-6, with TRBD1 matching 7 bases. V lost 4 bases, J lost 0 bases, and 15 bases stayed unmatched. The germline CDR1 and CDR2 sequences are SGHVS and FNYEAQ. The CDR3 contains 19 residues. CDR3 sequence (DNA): TGTGCCAGCAGCTCTGGAGTCCACCGGGACAGCTATAGCAATCAGCCCCAGCATTTT. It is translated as CASSSGVHRDSYSNQPQHF.

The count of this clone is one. The CDR3, as DNA: TGTGCCAGCAGTTGGTCAGGGACCTCCTACGAGCAGTACTTC. Protein sequence: CASSWSGTSYEQYF. This chain links TRBV6-1 with TRBJ2-7; either TRBD1 or TRBD2 may supply D (5 bases each). This CDR3 has 14 amino acids. The V end was cut by 5 bases, the J end by 0 bases, with 11 bases between. Per germline, CDR1 MNHNS and CDR2 SASEGT.

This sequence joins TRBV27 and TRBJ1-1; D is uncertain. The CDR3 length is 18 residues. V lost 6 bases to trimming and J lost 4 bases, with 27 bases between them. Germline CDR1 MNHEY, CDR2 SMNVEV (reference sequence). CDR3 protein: CASSPLADLPPFGTEAFF. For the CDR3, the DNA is TGTGCCAGCAGCCCCCTAGCCGATTTACCTCCGTTTGGCACTGAAGCTTTCTTT.

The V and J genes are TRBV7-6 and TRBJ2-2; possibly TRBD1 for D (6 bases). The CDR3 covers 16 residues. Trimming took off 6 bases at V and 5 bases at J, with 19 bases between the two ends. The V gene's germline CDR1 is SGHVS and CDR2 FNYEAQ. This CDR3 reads CASSQQGPDRTGELFF. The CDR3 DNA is TGTGCCAGCAGTCAGCAGGGGCCCGACAGGACCGGGGAGCTGTTTTTT.

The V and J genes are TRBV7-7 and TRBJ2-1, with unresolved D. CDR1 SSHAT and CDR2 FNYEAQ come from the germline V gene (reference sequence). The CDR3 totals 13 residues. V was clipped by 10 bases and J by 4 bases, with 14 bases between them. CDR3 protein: CAISPSPYNEQFF. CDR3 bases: TGTGCCATCTCGCCCAGTCCGTACAATGAGCAGTTCTTC.

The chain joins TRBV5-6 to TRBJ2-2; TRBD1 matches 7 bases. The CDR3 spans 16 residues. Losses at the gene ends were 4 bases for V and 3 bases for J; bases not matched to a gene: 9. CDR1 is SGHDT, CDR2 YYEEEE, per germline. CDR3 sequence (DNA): TGTGCCAGCAGCCGAGGCGGACAGGAATACACCGGGGAGCTGTTTTTT. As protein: CASSRGGQEYTGELFF.

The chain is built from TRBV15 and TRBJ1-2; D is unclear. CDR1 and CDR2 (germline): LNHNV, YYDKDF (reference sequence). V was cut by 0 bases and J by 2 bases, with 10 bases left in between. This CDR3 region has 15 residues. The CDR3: CATSRDRLLNYGYTF. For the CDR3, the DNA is TGTGCCACCAGCAGAGATAGGCTCCTAAACTATGGCTACACCTTC.

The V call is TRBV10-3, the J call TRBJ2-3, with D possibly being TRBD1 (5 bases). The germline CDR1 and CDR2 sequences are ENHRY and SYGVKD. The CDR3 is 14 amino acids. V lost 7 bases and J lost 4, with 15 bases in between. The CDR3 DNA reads TGTGCCATCACCCAACAGGAGTGGGCAGATACGCAGTATTTT. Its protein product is CAITQQEWADTQYF.

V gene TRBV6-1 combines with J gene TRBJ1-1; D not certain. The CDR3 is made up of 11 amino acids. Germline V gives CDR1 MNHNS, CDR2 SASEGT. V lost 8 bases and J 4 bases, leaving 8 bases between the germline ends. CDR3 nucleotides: TGTGCCAGCGCCCGAGGCACTGAAGCTTTCTTT. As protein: CASARGTEAFF.

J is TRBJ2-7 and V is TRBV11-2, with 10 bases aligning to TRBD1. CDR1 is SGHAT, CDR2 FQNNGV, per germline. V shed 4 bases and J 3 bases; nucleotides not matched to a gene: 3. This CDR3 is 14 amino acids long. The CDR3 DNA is TGTGCCAGCAGCTGGGGACAGGGGAGCTACGAGCAGTACTTC. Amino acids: CASSWGQGSYEQYF.

The CDR3 bases are TGTGCCATCAAGGGACAGGGGGCCGCAGGGGAGACCCAGTACTTC. Translation: CAIKGQGAAGETQYF. The V gene is TRBV10-3, the J gene TRBJ2-5, with 12 bases fitting TRBD1. With V trimmed by 7 bases and J by 5 bases, 8 bases remained unmatched. Germline V gene lookup returns CDR1 ENHRY and CDR2 SYGVKD. The CDR3 sequence is 15 residues long.

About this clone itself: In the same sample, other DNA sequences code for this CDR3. CDR3 in DNA: TGCGCCAGCAGCCAAGATCGAGGGCGGGCCTACGAGCAGTACTTC. It codes for CASSQDRGRAYEQYF. This chain uses TRBV4-1 with TRBJ2-7; tentative D call: TRBD2 (5 bases). Germline V lookup: CDR1 MGHRA, CDR2 YSYEKL. The germline V and J ends were trimmed by 0 bases and 2 bases, with 11 bases remaining between them. The CDR3 is 15 residues long.

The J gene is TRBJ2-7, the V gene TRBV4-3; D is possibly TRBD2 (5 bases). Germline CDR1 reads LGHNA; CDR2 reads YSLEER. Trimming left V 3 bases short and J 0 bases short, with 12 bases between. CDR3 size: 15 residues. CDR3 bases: TGCGCCAGCAGCCAGGCAGACTACCTCTCCTACGAGCAGTACTTC. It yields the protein CASSQADYLSYEQYF.

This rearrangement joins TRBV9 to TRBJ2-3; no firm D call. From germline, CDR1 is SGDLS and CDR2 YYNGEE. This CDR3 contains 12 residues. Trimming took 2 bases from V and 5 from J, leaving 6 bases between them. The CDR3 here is CASSVNRDTQYF. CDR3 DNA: TGTGCCAGCAGCGTTAATAGAGATACGCAGTATTTT.

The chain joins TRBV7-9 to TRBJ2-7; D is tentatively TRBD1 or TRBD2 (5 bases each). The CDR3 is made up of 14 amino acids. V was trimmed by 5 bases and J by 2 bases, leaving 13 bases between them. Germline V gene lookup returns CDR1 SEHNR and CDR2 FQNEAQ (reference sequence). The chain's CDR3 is CASSGRDQPYEQYF. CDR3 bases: TGTGCCAGCAGCGGCCGGGACCAACCCTACGAGCAGTACTTC.

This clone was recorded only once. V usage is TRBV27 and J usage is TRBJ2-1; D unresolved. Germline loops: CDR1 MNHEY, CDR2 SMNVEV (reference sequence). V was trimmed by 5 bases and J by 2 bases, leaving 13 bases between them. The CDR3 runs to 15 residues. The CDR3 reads CASSPPETTYNEQFF. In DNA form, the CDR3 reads TGTGCCAGCAGTCCCCCCGAGACAACCTACAATGAGCAGTTCTTC.

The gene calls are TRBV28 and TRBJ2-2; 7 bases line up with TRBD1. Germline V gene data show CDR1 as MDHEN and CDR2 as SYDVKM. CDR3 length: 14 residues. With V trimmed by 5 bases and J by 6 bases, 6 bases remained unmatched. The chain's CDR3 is CASSPTGAPGELFF. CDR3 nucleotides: TGTGCCAGCAGTCCCACAGGGGCCCCCGGGGAGCTGTTTTTT.

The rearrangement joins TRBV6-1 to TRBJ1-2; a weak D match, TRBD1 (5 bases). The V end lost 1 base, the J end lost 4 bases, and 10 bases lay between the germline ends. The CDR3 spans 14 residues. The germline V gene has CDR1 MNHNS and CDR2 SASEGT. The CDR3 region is CASSEGGRSYGYTF. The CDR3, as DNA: TGTGCCAGCAGTGAAGGGGGCCGGTCCTATGGCTACACCTTC.